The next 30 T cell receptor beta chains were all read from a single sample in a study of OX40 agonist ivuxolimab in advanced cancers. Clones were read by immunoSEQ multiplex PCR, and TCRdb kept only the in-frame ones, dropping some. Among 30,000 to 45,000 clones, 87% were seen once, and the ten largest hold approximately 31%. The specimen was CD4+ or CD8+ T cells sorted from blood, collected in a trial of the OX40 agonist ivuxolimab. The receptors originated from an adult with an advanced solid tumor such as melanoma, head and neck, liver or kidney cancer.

CDR3 DNA sequence: TGCGCCAGCAGCTTGGAGGATGAAACTAGCGGAGGAGATGAGCAGTTCTTC. Translation gives CASSLEDETSGGDEQFF. J is TRBJ2-1 and V is TRBV5-1; 8 bases map to TRBD2. The germline V gene has CDR1 SGHRS and CDR2 YFSETQ. The junction had 13 bases not matched to a gene; V was cut back by 0 bases and J by 8 bases. This CDR3 spans 17 amino acids.

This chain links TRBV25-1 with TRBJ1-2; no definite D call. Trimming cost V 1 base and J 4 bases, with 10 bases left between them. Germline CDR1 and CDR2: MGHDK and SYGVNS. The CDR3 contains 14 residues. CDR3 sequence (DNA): TGTGCCAGCAGTGAATTAGAACGGACCTATGGCTACACCTTC. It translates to CASSELERTYGYTF.

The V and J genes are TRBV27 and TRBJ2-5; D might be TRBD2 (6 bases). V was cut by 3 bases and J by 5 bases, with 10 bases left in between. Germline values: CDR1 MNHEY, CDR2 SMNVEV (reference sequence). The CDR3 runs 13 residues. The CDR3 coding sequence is TGTGCCAGCAGTTTGGGGGGTGAGGAGACCCAGTACTTC. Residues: CASSLGGEETQYF.

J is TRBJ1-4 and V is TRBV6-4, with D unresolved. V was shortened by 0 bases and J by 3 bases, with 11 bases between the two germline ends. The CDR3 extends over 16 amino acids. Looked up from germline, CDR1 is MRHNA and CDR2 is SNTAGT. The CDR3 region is CASSDSWWEPNEKLFF. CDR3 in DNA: TGTGCCAGCAGTGACTCTTGGTGGGAACCTAATGAAAAACTGTTTTTT.

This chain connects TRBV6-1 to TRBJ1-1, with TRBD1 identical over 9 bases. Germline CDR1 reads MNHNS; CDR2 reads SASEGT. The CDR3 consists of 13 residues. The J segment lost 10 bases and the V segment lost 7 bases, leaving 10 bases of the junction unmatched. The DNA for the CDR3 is TGTGCCAGCAATCCCGGGACAGGGAGGGGAGCTTTCTTT. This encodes CASNPGTGRGAFF.

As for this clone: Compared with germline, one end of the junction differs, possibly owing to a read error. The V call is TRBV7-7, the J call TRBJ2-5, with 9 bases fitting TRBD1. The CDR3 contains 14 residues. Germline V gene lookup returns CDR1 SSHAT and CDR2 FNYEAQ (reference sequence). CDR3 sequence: CASSPTGGRETQYF. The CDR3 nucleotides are TGTGCTAGCAGCCCAACAGGGGGCCGAGAGACCCAGTACTTC.

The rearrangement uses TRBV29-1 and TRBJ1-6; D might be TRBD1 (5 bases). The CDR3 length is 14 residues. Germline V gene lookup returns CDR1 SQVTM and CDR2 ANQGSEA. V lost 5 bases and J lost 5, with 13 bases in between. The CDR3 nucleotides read TGCAGCGTTCAGGTACAGGAGGATAATTCACCCCTCCACTTT. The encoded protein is CSVQVQEDNSPLHF.

The CDR3 DNA follows: TGTGCCAGCAGTTACCGTTATGAGCAGTTCTTC. It yields the protein CASSYRYEQFF. V gene TRBV6-6 combines with J gene TRBJ2-1; D uncertain. Germline CDR1 is MNHNY and CDR2 is SVGAGI (reference sequence). The V end lost 2 bases, the J end lost 8 bases, and 4 bases lay between the germline ends. This CDR3 has 11 residues.

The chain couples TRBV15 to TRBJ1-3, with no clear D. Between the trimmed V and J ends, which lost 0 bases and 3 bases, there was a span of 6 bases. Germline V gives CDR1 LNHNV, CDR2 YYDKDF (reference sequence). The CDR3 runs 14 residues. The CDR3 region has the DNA TGTGCCACCAGCAGAGACGGGGTTGGAAACACCATATATTTT. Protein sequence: CATSRDGVGNTIYF.

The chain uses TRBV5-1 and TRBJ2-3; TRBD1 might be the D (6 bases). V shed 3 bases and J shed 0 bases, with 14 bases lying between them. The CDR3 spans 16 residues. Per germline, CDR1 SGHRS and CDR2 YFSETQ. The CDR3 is CASSWRQVSSTDTQYF. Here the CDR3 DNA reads TGCGCCAGCAGCTGGAGACAGGTTTCTAGCACAGATACGCAGTATTTT.

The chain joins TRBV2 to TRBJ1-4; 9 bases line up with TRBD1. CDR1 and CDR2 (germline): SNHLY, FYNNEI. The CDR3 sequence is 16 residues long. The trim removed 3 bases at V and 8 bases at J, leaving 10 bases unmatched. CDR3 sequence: CASSDIGTGTGEKLFF. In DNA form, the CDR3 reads TGTGCCAGCAGTGACATTGGGACAGGGACGGGAGAAAAACTGTTTTTT.

CDR3 residues: CASSLQGFYGNTIYF. DNA for the CDR3: TGTGCCAGCAGTTTACAGGGGTTTTATGGAAACACCATATATTTT. V and J are TRBV27 and TRBJ1-3, with D tentatively TRBD1 (6 bases). The CDR3 runs 15 residues. Looked up from germline, CDR1 is MNHEY and CDR2 is SMNVEV (reference sequence). V was clipped by 2 bases and J by 3 bases, with 11 bases between them.

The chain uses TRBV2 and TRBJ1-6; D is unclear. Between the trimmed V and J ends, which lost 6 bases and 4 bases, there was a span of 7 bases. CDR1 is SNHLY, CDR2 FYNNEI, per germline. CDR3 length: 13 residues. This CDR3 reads CASRLDYNSPLHF. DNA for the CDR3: TGTGCCAGCAGGCTGGATTATAATTCACCCCTCCACTTT.

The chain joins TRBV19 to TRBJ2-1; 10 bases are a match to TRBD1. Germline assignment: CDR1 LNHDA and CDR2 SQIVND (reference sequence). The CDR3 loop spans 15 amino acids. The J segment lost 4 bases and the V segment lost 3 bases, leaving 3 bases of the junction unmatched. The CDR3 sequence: CASSIGQGGYNEQFF. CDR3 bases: TGTGCCAGTAGTATTGGACAGGGGGGATACAATGAGCAGTTCTTC.

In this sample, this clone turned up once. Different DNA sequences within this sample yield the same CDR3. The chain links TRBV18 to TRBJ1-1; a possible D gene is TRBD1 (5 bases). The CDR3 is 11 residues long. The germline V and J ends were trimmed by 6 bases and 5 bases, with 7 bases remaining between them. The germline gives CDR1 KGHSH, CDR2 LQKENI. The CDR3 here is CASSQGTEAFF. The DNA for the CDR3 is TGTGCCAGCTCGCAGGGAACTGAAGCTTTCTTT.

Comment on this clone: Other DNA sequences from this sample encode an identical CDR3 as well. The CDR3 sequence: CASRAGTSGSQETQYF. CDR3 sequence (DNA): TGTGCCAGCAGGGCCGGGACTAGCGGGAGCCAAGAGACCCAGTACTTC. The chain employs TRBV2 and TRBJ2-5, with 14 bases that match TRBD2. Germline assignment: CDR1 SNHLY and CDR2 FYNNEI. Trimming removed 6 bases from V and 1 base from J; junction bases left unmatched: 4. CDR3 length equals 16 residues. The full variable domain, rest sourced from reference TRBV2 and TRBJ2-5, is EPEVTQTPSHQVTQMGQEVILRCVPISNHLYFYWYRQILGQKVEFLVSFYNNEISEKSEIFDDQFSVERPDGSNFTLKIRSTKLEDSAMYFCASRAGTSGSQETQYFGPGTRLLVL.

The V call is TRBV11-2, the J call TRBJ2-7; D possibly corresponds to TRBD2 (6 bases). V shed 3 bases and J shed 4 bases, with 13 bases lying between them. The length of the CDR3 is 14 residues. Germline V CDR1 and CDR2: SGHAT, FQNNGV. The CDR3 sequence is CASSLGAEGYEQYF. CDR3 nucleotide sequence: TGTGCCAGCAGCTTGGGAGCGGAGGGGTACGAGCAGTACTTC.

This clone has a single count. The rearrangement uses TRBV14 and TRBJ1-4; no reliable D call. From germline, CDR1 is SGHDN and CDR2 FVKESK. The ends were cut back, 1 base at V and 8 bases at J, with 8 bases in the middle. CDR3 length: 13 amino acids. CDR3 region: CASSQVVGEKLFF. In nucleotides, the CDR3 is TGTGCCAGCAGCCAAGTAGTGGGAGAAAAACTGTTTTTT.

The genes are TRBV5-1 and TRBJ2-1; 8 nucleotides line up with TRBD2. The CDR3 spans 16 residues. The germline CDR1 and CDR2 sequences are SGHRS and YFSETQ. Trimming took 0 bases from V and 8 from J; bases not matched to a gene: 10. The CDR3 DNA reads TGCGCCAGCAGCTTGGCCCAAGCGGGAGAGCGGCATGAGCAGTTCTTC. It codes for CASSLAQAGERHEQFF.

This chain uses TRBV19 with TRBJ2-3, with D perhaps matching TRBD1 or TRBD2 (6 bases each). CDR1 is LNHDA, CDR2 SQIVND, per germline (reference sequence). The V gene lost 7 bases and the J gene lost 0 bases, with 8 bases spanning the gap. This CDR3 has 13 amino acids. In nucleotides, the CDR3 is TGTGCCAGTAAAGGGGGGAGCACAGATACGCAGTATTTT. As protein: CASKGGSTDTQYF.

The CDR3 nucleotides are TGTGCCTGGACCGGGACAGGGTTTAGCGAGCAGTACTTC. It encodes CAWTGTGFSEQYF. V and J are TRBV30 and TRBJ2-7, with TRBD1 identical over 9 bases. The CDR3 spans 13 residues. Germline loops: CDR1 GTSNPN, CDR2 SVGIG (reference sequence). V lost 4 bases to trimming and J lost 6 bases; unmatched junction nucleotides: 7.

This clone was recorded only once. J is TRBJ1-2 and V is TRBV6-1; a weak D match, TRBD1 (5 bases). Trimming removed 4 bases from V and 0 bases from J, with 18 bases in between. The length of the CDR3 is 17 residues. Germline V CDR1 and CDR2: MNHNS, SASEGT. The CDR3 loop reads CASSAKSRGSSNYGYTF. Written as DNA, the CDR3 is TGTGCCAGCAGTGCGAAAAGCCGGGGCAGCTCTAACTATGGCTACACCTTC.

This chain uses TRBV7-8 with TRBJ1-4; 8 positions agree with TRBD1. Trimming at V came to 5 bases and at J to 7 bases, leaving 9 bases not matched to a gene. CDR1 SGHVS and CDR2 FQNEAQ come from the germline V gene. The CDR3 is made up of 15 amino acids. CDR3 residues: CASSPQGARVEKLFF. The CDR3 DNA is TGTGCCAGCAGCCCCCAGGGGGCGCGAGTTGAAAAACTGTTTTTT.

In DNA, the CDR3 is TGCGCCAGCAGTGAGTCGTTTGATGATACGCAGTATTTT. It translates to CASSESFDDTQYF. The rearrangement joins TRBV10-1 to TRBJ2-3, with unresolved D. The CDR3 extends over 13 amino acids. Trimming took 0 bases from V and 6 from J, leaving 7 bases between them. Germline-derived CDR1 and CDR2 are WNHNN and SYGVQD (reference sequence).

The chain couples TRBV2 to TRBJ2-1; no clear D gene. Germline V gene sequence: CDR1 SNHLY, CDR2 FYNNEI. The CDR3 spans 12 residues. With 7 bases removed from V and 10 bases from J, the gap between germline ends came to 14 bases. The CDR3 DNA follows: TGTGCCAGCATTAGGGTAGGGCGGGAGCAGTTCTTC. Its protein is CASIRVGREQFF. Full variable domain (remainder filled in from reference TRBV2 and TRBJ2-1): EPEVTQTPSHQVTQMGQEVILRCVPISNHLYFYWYRQILGQKVEFLVSFYNNEISEKSEIFDDQFSVERPDGSNFTLKIRSTKLEDSAMYFCASIRVGREQFFGPGTRLTVL.

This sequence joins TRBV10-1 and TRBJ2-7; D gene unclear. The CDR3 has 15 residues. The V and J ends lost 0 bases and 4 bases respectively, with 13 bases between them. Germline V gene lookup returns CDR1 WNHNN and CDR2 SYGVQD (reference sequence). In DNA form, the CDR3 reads TGCGCCAGCAGTGAGTCCGGCTCAAGGCCGTACGAGCAGTACTTC. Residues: CASSESGSRPYEQYF.

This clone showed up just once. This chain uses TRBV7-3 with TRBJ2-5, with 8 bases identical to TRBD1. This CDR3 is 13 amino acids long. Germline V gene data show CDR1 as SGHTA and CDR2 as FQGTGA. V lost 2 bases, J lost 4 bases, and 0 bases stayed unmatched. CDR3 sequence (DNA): TGTGCCAGCAGCTTAGGACAGGGAGAGACCCAGTACTTC. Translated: CASSLGQGETQYF.

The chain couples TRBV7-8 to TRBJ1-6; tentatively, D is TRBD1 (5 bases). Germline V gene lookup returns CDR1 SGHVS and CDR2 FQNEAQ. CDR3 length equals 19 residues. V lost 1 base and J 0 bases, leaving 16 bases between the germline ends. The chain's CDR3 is CASSLVGTGKGSYNSPLHF. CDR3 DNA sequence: TGTGCCAGCAGCTTAGTTGGTACAGGAAAGGGCTCCTATAATTCACCCCTCCACTTT.

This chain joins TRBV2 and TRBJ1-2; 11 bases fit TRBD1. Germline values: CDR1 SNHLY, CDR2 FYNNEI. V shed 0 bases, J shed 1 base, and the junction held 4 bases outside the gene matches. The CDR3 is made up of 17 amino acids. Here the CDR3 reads CASSEALGQGVNYGYTF. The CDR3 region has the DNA TGTGCCAGCAGTGAAGCGCTGGGACAGGGGGTTAACTATGGCTACACCTTC.

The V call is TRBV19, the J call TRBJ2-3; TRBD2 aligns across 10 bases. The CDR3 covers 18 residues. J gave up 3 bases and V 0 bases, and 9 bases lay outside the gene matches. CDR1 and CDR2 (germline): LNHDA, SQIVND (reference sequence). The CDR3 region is CASSIERTSGSWTDTQYF. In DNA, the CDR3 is TGTGCCAGTAGTATAGAGCGGACTAGCGGTTCGTGGACAGATACGCAGTATTTT. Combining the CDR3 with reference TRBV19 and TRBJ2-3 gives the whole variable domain DGGITQSPKYLFRKEGQNVTLSCEQNLNHDAMYWYRQDPGQGLRLIYYSQIVNDFQKGDIAEGYSVSREKKESFPLTVTSAQKNPTAFYLCASSIERTSGSWTDTQYFGPGTRLTVL.